This TCR beta chain was observed in a study of cytomegalovirus exposure and HLA in healthy donors. Findings of the study overall: According to a subsequent analysis, TCR clusters identified in the first cohort showed a tendency to co-occur across the 110 or so validation repertoires. Reports credit the classifier with highly specific, highly sensitive diagnosis of cytomegalovirus status.

CDR3 length equals 12 residues. V shed 6 bases and J 15 bases; nucleotides not matched to a gene: 9. Germline V gene data show CDR1 as LNHDA and CDR2 as SQIVND (reference sequence). This clone was detected only a few times. Its specificity is unknown. The protocol was immunoSEQ multiplex PCR, while the TCRdb copy is restricted to in-frame clones and leaves out a portion. The data contain 220,000 or so clones, roughly 83% of them singletons. A roughly 120-subject validation cohort, separate from the approximately 690-subject first cohort, supplied the donors. Sequencing was done on a sample of PBMCs. The chain combines TRBV19 with TRBJ2-1; 9 positions match TRBD2. This clonotype was obtained from a woman aged 18 to 35 in good health and CMV-seronegative. The CDR3 loop is CASSQKREVLFF. The CDR3 DNA reads as TGTGCCAGTAGCCAAAAGCGGGAGGTATTGTTCTTC.